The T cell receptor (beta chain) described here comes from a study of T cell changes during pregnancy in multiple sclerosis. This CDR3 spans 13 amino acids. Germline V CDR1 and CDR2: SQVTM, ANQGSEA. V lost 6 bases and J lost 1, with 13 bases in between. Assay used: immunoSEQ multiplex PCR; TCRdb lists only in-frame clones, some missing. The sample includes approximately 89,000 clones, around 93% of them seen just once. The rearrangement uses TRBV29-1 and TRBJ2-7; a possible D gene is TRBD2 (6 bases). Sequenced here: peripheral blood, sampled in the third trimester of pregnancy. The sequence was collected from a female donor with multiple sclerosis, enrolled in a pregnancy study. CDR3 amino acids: CSVTGTVSYEQYF. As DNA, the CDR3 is TGCAGCGTAACCGGGACTGTATCCTACGAGCAGTACTTC.